The TCR beta chain under discussion was sequenced for a study of blood T cell repertoires in COVID-19. About the study: The origin of the acute and convalescent COVID-19 samples was the United States, Italy and Spain. Sample material is recorded as cDNA or gDNA derived from T cells, B-cell-depleted T cells, or PBMCs.

The CDR3 spans 16 residues. Germline lookup yields CDR1 SGDLS and CDR2 YYNGEE. With 0 bases removed from V and 4 bases from J, the gap between germline ends came to 14 bases. Original processing notes: Estimated nucleated cell counts came from reference gene primer amplification. The method was immunoSEQ multiplex PCR; TCRdb's version includes in-frame clones alone and lacks a portion of them. V, J and clone size reflect that table, while D and trimming were determined from the DNA. This sample yields roughly 200,000 clones, of which roughly 90% are seen a single time; 1.5% to 2% belongs to the top ten.

Sample: peripheral blood. This receptor was taken from a man aged 18 to 30 with active or convalescent COVID-19. The chain recombines TRBV9 with TRBJ1-3; D unresolved. CDR3 protein: CASSVDPGSSGNTIYF. The CDR3 DNA is TGTGCCAGCAGCGTAGATCCAGGCTCCTCCGGAAACACCATATATTTT.